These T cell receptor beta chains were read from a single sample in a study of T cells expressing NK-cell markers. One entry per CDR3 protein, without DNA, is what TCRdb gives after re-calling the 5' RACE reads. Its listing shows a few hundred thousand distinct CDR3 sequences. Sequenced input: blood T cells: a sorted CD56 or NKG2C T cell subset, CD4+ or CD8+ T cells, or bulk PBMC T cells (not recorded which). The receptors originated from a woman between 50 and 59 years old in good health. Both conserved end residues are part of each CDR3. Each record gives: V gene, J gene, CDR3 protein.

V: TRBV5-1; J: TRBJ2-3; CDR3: CASSLNGRLGGTDTQYF
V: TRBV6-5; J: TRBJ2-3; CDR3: CASSPSLGATDTQYF
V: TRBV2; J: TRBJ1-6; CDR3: CASVQGPRGLNSPLHF
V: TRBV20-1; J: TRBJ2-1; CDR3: CSARSGIWTNEQFF
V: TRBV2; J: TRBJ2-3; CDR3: CAISSGRADTQYF
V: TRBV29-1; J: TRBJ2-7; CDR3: CSAEPGQGRYEQYF
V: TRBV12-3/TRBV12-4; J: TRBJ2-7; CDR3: CASRRAAGGYEQYF
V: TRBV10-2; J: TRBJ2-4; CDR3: CASSDWLAKNIQYF
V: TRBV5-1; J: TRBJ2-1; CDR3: CASSSLKGGSSYNEQFF
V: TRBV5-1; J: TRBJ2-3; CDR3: CASSILQGAGTDTQYF
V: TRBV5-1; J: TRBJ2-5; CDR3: CAGTSGKQETQYF
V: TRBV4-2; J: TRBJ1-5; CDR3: CASSQDDQPQHF
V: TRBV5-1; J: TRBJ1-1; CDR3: CASSIQGIGNTEAFF
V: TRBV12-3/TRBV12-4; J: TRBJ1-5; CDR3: CASSLTGAPRPQHF
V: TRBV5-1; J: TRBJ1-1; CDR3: CASSHWDRGSAFF
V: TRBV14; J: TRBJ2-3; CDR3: CASSHPGRTKTDTQYF
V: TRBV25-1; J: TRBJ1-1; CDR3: CASSVVATEAFF
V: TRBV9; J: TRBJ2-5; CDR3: CASSVALALTETQYF
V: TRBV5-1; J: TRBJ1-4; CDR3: CASSRAENEKLFF
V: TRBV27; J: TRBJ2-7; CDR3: CASSHRNADEQYF
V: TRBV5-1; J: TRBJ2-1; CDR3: CASSLGPGSKNEQFF
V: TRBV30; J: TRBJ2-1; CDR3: CAWGGLSPYNEQFF
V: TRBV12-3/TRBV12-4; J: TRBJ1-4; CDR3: CASSNRGGYEKLFF
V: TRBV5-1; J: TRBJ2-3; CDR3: CASSLWMDSSTDTQYF
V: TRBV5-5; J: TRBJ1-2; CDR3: CASSLVPGKFEGYTF
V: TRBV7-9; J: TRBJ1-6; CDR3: CASSAGTENNSPLHF
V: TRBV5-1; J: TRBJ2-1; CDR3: CASSFLAGEFYNEQFF
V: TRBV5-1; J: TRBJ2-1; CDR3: CASSFRVDYNEQFF
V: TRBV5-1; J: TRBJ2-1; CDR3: CASSLDPRQGRSGDYNEQFF
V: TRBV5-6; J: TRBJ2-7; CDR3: CASSPLGTISYEQYF
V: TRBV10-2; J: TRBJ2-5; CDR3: CASSERQGDQETQYF
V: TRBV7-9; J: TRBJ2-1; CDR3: CASSLRLAGNDEQFF
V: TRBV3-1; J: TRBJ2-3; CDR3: CASSQDRLAGVDTQYF
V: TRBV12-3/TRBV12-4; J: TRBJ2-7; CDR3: CASSFTRGSFYEQYF
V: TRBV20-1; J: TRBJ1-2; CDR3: CSASDSRSYYGYTF
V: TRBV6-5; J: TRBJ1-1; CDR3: CASSYSGGSGVLTEAFF
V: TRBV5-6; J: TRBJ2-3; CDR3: CASSADVNTDTQYF
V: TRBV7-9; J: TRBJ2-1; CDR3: CASSLVGTRTSEQFF
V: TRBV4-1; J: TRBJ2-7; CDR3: CASSQVVDRTYEQYF
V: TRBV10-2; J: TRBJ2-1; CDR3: CASSNRGGSEQFF
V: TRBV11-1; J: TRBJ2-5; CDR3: CASSFDGIGETQYF
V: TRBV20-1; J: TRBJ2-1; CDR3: CSARDFRGEGSGANEQFF
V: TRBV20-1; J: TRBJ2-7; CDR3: CSARPVKGLSYEQYF
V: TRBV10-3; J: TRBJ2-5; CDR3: CAISGLGSAQETQYF
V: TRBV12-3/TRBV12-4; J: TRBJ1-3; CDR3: CASSYLIGSDWRNTIYF
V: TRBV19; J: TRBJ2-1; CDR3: CASSILTGGFYNEQFF
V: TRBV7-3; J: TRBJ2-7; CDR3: CASSFPGIAYEQYF
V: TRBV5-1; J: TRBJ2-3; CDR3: CASRMEGVPDTQYF
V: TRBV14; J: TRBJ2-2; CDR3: CASSQAGARTGELFF
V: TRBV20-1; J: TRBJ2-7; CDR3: CSARVGDRGLRTYEQYF
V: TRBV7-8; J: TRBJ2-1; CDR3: CASSLGGSRYNEQFF